A selection of T cell receptor beta chains follows, all from one sample in a study of glioma-infiltrating T cells after dendritic cell vaccination. TCRdb's copy holds only in-frame clones and misses some; the assay was immunoSEQ multiplex PCR. The table has roughly 96,000 clones, 79% seen once; the top ten hold 5.5% to 7%. Sequenced here: blood, sampled before dendritic cell vaccination. These receptors originate from a human donor with glioblastoma. Both conserved end residues are trimmed from each CDR3. The size of a clone is reported for some rows only, either as once, few or many, or as a class for expanded clones.

>TRBV11-1|-|TRBJ1-1
ASSLGDNTEAF
>TRBV25-1|-|TRBJ2-5
ASSDPYRVETQY
>TRBV9|-|TRBJ1-2
ASSVSRGVYT
>TRBV30|-|TRBJ1-1
AWNGQGINTEAF
>TRBV4-2|-|TRBJ2-2
ASSLPGQGGGELF
>TRBV6-5|-|TRBJ2-7
ASSPPGLSYEQY
>TRBV20-1|-|TRBJ2-5
SATSGETQY
>TRBV2|once|TRBJ1-1
ASSGTAAPMNTEAF
>TRBV6-5|-|TRBJ1-2
ASSYSNRLNYGYT
>TRBV19|-|TRBJ2-5
ASSPRTSGGAVETQY
>TRBV15|-|TRBJ2-3
ATSTAGITDTQY
>TRBV9|-|TRBJ2-1
ASSQTSGEGRNEQF
>TRBV30|-|TRBJ1-6
AWNGQLYNSPLH
>TRBV27|-|TRBJ1-4
ASSWGDRGRGASNEKLF
>TRBV4-2|-|TRBJ1-2
ASSQATDRGYT
>TRBV19|-|TRBJ1-1
ASSTETNTEAF
>TRBV5-5|-|TRBJ2-7
ASSPAPGQTYEQY
>TRBV28|-|TRBJ2-7
ASSLWGDSSYEQY
>TRBV5-5|-|TRBJ1-4
ASSIRALNEKLF
>TRBV30|-|TRBJ1-1
AWSVDREVTEAF
>TRBV4-1|-|TRBJ2-5
ASSQDPGQGLSQY
>TRBV28|few|TRBJ2-2
ASSPAQSQAGELF
>TRBV5-6|-|TRBJ1-5
ASSSGQNQPQH
>TRBV29-1|-|TRBJ2-3
SVSLAGGSPDTQY
>TRBV27|-|TRBJ2-3
ASGRTDTQY
>TRBV2|-|TRBJ1-4
ASAKTAGHEKLF
>TRBV7-3|-|TRBJ2-6
ASRTGSGANVLT
>TRBV10-1|-|TRBJ2-7
ATSRDSYYEQY
>TRBV6-6|-|TRBJ2-7
ASRGGRHPSSYEQY
>TRBV6-5|-|TRBJ2-7
ASSYSASGRIYEQY
>TRBV7-9|-|TRBJ2-2
ASSSVKLFGELF
>TRBV7-8|-|TRBJ2-3
ASSPRVGGRLSTDTQY
>TRBV10-2|-|TRBJ2-6
ASSESIGVGANVLT
>TRBV9|-|TRBJ2-1
ASSVRSGGINEQF
>TRBV2|-|TRBJ1-1
ASSASGQNTEAF
>TRBV7-9|-|TRBJ2-7
ASGTSGRYEQY
>TRBV15|-|TRBJ2-3
ATSRDIGTDTQY
>TRBV30|-|TRBJ2-5
AWNRGPKQETQY
>TRBV5-4|few|TRBJ2-2
ASSISSDTGELF
>TRBV18|-|TRBJ2-2
ASSPGAGYTGELF
>TRBV18|-|TRBJ1-6
ASSTQGTGDNSPLH
>TRBV6-1|-|TRBJ2-7
ASSEVAQSTYEQY
>TRBV10-2|once|TRBJ2-1
ASSDSSGRFYNEQF
>TRBV30|-|TRBJ2-7
AWRSWTGANEQY